The 11 T cell receptor beta chains reported below all come from one sample, sequenced in a study of OX40 agonist ivuxolimab in advanced cancers. Libraries were prepared by immunoSEQ multiplex PCR; TCRdb keeps only in-frame clonotypes and omits some of them. Altogether 90,000 to 100,000 clones are present, less than 90% being singletons, with the ten largest covering more than 0.8%. Here the sequenced sample was CD4+ or CD8+ T cells sorted from blood, taken in a trial of the OX40 agonist ivuxolimab. The receptors here all came from an adult with an advanced solid tumor such as melanoma, head and neck, liver or kidney cancer.

The J gene is TRBJ1-2, the V gene TRBV4-1; D uncertain. The V end was cut by 4 bases, the J end by 4 bases, with 10 bases between. This CDR3 has 13 residues. Germline loops: CDR1 MGHRA, CDR2 YSYEKL. CDR3 DNA sequence: TGCGCCAGCAGCCCCGGTAGTAGCTATGGCTACACCTTC. Translation gives CASSPGSSYGYTF.

This chain joins TRBV6-5 and TRBJ1-1; possible D gene TRBD1, 5 bases. Germline CDR1 MNHEY, CDR2 SVGAGI. The CDR3 is 14 residues long. Deletions cut 0 bases from V and 5 bases from J, with 10 bases between. As DNA, the CDR3 is TGTGCCAGCAGTTACTCGGGACGGAGTACTGAAGCTTTCTTT. Translating gives CASSYSGRSTEAFF.

The gene calls are TRBV6-6 and TRBJ1-1; D unclear. Germline V gene sequence: CDR1 MNHNY, CDR2 SVGAGI (reference sequence). The CDR3 totals 13 residues. With 6 bases removed from V and 0 bases from J, the gap between germline ends came to 8 bases. CDR3 amino acids: CASRKQLNTEAFF. Written as DNA, the CDR3 is TGTGCCAGCAGGAAGCAGCTGAACACTGAAGCTTTCTTT.

The chain couples TRBV15 to TRBJ2-5; 7 positions agree with TRBD2. The CDR3 is made up of 15 amino acids. Germline assignment: CDR1 LNHNV and CDR2 YYDKDF (reference sequence). V trimming: 0 bases; J trimming: 2 bases; junction bases outside the gene matches: 3. CDR3 DNA sequence: TGTGCCACCAGCAGAGATCGGGGGGTTCAAGAGACCCAGTACTTC. Translating it yields CATSRDRGVQETQYF.

The chain couples TRBV7-8 to TRBJ2-6, with TRBD1 matching 9 bases. This CDR3 is built from 15 residues. With 5 bases clipped from V and 2 bases from J, the junction kept 1 base outside the gene matches. Germline V lookup: CDR1 SGHVS, CDR2 FQNEAQ. In nucleotides, the CDR3 is TGTGCCAGCAGCCGACAGGGGGCTGGGGCCAACGTCCTGACTTTC. Amino acids: CASSRQGAGANVLTF. Using reference TRBV7-8 and TRBJ2-6 for the parts outside the CDR3, the full variable domain is GAGVSQSPRYKVAKRGQDVALRCDPISGHVSLFWYQQALGQGPEFLTYFQNEAQLDKSGLPSDRFFAERPEGSVSTLKIQRTQQEDSAVYLCASSRQGAGANVLTFGAGSRLTVL.

The chain couples TRBV7-2 to TRBJ1-2; the D gene is possibly TRBD1 (5 bases). Trimming took 1 base from V and 8 from J, leaving 11 bases between them. Germline V gives CDR1 SGHTA, CDR2 FQGNSA. The CDR3 runs to 13 residues. The CDR3 region has the DNA TGTGCCAGCAGCTTAGACAGGTCTCGGGGCTACACCTTC. This codes for CASSLDRSRGYTF.

The chain uses TRBV5-1 and TRBJ2-2; the D is unclear. Germline loops: CDR1 SGHRS, CDR2 YFSETQ. The CDR3 sequence is 14 residues long. Trimming took 4 bases from V and 8 from J, leaving 15 bases between them. The CDR3 DNA reads TGCGCCAGCAGCCTACTCCACCCCCGGGGGGAGCTGTTTTTT. It yields the protein CASSLLHPRGELFF.

This chain connects TRBV5-1 to TRBJ1-1, with TRBD1 identical over 10 bases. J lost 6 bases, V lost 4 bases, and 6 bases had no gene match. The CDR3 length is 14 residues. Germline loops: CDR1 SGHRS, CDR2 YFSETQ. In nucleotides, the CDR3 is TGCGCCAGCAGCCAACGGGGACAGGGGTCTGAAGCTTTCTTT. Its protein is CASSQRGQGSEAFF.

The rearrangement uses TRBV7-6 and TRBJ1-6; D is unresolved. The CDR3 has 16 amino acids. The V end was cut by 4 bases, the J end by 4 bases, with 14 bases between. Germline V gene data show CDR1 as SGHVS and CDR2 as FNYEAQ. CDR3 region: CASSSAPASYNSPLHF. In nucleotides, the CDR3 is TGTGCCAGCAGCTCAGCTCCCGCCTCATATAATTCACCCCTCCACTTT.

The rearrangement uses TRBV5-1 and TRBJ1-4; the match to TRBD1 covers 7 bases. The CDR3 sequence is 14 residues long. V lost 4 bases, J lost 4 bases, and 4 bases stayed unmatched. Germline V lookup: CDR1 SGHRS, CDR2 YFSETQ. The CDR3 sequence: CASSPGQINEKLFF. For the CDR3, the DNA is TGCGCCAGCAGCCCGGGACAGATTAATGAAAAACTGTTTTTT.

This chain joins TRBV30 and TRBJ1-2, with unresolved D. Germline V CDR1 and CDR2: GTSNPN, SVGIG (reference sequence). This CDR3 is 13 amino acids long. V lost 6 bases and J lost 4, with 15 bases in between. The CDR3 sequence is CACTPGAGYGYTF. The DNA of the CDR3 is TGTGCCTGCACCCCGGGCGCCGGCTATGGCTACACCTTC.